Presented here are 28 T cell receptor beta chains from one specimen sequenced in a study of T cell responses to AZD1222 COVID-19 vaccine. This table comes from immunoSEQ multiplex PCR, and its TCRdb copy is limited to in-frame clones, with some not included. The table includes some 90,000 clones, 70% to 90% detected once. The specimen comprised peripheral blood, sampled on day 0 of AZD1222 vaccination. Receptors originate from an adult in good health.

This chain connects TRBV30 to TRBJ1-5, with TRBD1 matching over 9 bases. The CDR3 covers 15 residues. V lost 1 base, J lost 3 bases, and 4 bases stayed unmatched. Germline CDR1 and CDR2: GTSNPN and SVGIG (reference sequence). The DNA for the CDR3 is TGTGCCTGGAGTGGGACAGGGGTTTTCAATCAGCCCCAGCATTTT. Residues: CAWSGTGVFNQPQHF.

CDR3 bases: TGCAGCGGGGAGAGAAGGACACTCGATTCTAACTATGGCTACACCTTC. Its protein product is CSGERRTLDSNYGYTF. V gene TRBV29-1 combines with J gene TRBJ1-2, with a weak D call TRBD1 (5 bases). The V gene lost 7 bases and the J gene lost 0 bases, with 21 bases spanning the gap. Germline CDR1 and CDR2: SQVTM and ANQGSEA. The CDR3 contains 16 residues. The whole variable domain, filled in from reference TRBV29-1 and TRBJ1-2, reads SAVISQKPSRDICQRGTSLTIQCQVDSQVTMMFWYRQQPGQSLTLIATANQGSEATYESGFVIDKFPISRPNLTFSTLTVSNMSPEDSSIYLCSGERRTLDSNYGYTFGSGTRLTVV.

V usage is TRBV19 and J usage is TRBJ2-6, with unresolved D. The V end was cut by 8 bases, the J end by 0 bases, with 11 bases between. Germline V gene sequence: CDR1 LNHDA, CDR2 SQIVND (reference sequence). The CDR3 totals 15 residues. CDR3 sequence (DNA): TGTGCCAGTGCGCGACACAGCTCTGGGGCCAACGTCCTGACTTTC. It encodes CASARHSSGANVLTF.

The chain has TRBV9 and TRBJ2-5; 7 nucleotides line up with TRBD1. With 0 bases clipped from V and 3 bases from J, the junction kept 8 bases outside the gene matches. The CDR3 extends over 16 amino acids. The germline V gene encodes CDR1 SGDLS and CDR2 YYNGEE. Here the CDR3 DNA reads TGTGCCAGCAGCGTAGCTCCGAAAGGGGGCAAAGAGACCCAGTACTTC. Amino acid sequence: CASSVAPKGGKETQYF.

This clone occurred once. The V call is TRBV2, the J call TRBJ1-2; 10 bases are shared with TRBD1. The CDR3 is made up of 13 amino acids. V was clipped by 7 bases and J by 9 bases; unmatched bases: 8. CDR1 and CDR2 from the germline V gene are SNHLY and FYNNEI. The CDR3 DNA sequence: TGTGCCAGCAAGCCGGGACAGGGGAATCGCTACACCTTC. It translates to CASKPGQGNRYTF.

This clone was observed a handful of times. CDR3 DNA: TGTGCCAGCAGCTTAATTCCTAGCGGGAGGGGTGAGCAGTTCTTC. It encodes CASSLIPSGRGEQFF. The chain employs TRBV7-3 and TRBJ2-1, with 12 bases identical to TRBD2. The germline V gene encodes CDR1 SGHTA and CDR2 FQGTGA. This CDR3 contains 15 residues. Losses at the gene ends were 1 base for V and 9 bases for J; bases not matched to a gene: 4. Full variable domain (missing parts from reference TRBV7-3 and TRBJ2-1): GAGVSQTPSNKVTEKGKYVELRCDPISGHTALYWYRQSLGQGPEFLIYFQGTGAADDSGLPNDRFFAVRPEGSVSTLKIQRTERGDSAVYLCASSLIPSGRGEQFFGPGTRLTVL.

CDR3 residues: CASSLLYNEQFF. In DNA, the CDR3 is TGTGCCAGCAGTTTATTGTACAATGAGCAGTTCTTC. This chain joins TRBV12-3 or TRBV12-4 and TRBJ2-1, with unresolved D. The CDR3 is 12 amino acids. Trimming cost V 2 bases and J 4 bases, with 3 bases left between them.

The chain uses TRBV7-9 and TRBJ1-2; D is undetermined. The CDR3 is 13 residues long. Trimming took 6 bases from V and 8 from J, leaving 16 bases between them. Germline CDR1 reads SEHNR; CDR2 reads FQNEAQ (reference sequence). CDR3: CASSHPGLRGYTF. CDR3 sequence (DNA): TGTGCCAGCAGTCATCCAGGCCTGAGGGGCTACACCTTC.

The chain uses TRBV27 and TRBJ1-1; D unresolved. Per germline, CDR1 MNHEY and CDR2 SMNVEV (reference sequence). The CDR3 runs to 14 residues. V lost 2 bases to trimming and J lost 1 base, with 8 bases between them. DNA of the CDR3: TGTGCCAGCAGTTTAACCATCGGGAACACTGAAGCTTTCTTT. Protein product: CASSLTIGNTEAFF.

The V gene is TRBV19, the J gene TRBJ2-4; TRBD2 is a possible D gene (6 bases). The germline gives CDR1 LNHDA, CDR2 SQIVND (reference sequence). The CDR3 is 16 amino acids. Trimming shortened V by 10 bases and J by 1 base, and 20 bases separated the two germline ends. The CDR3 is CATTPFAAGAKNIQYF. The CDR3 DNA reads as TGTGCCACCACCCCCTTCGCGGCGGGGGCCAAAAACATTCAGTACTTC.

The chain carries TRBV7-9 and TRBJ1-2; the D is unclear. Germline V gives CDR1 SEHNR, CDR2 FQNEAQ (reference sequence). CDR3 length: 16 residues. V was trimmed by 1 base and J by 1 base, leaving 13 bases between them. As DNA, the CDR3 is TGTGCCAGCAGCTTAGGTGGAGCTACTAATAACTATGGCTACACCTTC. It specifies CASSLGGATNNYGYTF.

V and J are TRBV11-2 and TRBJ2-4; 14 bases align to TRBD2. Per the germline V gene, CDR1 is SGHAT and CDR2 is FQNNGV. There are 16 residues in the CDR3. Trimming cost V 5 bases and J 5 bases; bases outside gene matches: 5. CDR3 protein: CASSTGTSGGQNIQYF. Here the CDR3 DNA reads TGTGCCAGCAGCACCGGGACTAGCGGGGGACAAAACATTCAGTACTTC.

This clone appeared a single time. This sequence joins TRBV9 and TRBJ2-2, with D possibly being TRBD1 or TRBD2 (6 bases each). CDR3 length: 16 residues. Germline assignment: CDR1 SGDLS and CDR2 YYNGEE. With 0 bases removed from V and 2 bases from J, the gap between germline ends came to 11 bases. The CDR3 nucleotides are TGTGCCAGCAGCGTAGCGGGGGCCCTCAACACCGGGGAGCTGTTTTTT. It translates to CASSVAGALNTGELFF. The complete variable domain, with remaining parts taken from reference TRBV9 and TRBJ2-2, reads DSGVTQTPKHLITATGQRVTLRCSPRSGDLSVYWYQQSLDQGLQFLIQYYNGEERAKGNILERFSAQQFPDLHSELNLSSLELGDSALYFCASSVAGALNTGELFFGEGSRLTVL.

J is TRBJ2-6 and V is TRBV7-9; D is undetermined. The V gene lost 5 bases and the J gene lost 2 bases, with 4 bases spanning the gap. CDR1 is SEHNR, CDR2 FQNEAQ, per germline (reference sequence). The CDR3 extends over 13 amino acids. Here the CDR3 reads CASSAAGANVLTF. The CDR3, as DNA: TGTGCCAGCAGCGCGGCTGGGGCCAACGTCCTGACTTTC.

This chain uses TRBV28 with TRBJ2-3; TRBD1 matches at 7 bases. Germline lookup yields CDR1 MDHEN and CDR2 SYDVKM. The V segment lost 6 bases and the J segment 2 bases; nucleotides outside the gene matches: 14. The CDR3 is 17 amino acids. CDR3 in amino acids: CASSPRYRDRITDTQYF. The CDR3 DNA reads TGTGCCAGCAGCCCGAGATATAGGGACAGAATCACAGATACGCAGTATTTT.

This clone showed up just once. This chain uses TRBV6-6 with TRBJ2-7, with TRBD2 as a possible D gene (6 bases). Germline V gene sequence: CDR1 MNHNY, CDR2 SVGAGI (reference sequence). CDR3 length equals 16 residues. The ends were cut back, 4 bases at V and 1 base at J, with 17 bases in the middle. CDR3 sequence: CASSSPSRGISYEQYF. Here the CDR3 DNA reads TGTGCCAGCAGTTCCCCCTCGCGGGGTATTTCCTACGAGCAGTACTTC.

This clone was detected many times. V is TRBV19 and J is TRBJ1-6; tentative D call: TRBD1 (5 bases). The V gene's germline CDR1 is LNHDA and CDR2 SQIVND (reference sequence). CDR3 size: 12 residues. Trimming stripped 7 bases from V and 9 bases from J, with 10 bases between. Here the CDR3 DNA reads TGTGCCAGTAAACAGGAGGCTTCACCCCTCCACTTT. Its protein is CASKQEASPLHF.

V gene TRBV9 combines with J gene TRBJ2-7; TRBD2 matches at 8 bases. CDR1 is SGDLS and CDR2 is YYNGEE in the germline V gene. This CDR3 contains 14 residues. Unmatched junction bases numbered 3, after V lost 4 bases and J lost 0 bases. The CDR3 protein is CASSFSGGSYEQYF. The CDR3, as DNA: TGTGCCAGCAGCTTCAGCGGGGGCTCCTACGAGCAGTACTTC.

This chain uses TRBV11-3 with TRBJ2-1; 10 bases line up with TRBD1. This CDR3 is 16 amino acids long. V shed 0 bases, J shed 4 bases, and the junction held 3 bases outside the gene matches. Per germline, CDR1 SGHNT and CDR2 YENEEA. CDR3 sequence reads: CASSLDGTGAYNEQFF. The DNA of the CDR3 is TGTGCCAGCAGCTTAGATGGGACAGGGGCGTACAATGAGCAGTTCTTC.

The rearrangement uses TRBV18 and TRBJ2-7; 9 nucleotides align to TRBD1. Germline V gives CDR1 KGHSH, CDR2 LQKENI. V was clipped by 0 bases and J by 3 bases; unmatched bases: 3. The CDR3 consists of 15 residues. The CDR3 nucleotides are TGTGCCAGCTCACCACCGGGACAGGGCCACTACGAGCAGTACTTC. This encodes CASSPPGQGHYEQYF.

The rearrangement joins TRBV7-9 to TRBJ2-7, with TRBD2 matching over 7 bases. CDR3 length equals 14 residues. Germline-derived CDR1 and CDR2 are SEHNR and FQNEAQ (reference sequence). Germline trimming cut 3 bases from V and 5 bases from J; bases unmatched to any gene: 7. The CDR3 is CASSFTSAAHEQYF. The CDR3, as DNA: TGTGCCAGCAGCTTTACTAGCGCCGCTCACGAGCAGTACTTC.

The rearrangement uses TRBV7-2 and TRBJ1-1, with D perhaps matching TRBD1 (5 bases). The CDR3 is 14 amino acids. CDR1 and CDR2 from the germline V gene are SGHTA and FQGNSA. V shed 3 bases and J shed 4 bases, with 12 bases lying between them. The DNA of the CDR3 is TGTGCCAGCAGCTTTGCCAGGGTGGGCACTGAAGCTTTCTTT. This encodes CASSFARVGTEAFF. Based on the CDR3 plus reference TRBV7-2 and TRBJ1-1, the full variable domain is GAGVSQSPSNKVTEKGKDVELRCDPISGHTALYWYRQSLGQGLEFLIYFQGNSAPDKSGLPSDRFSAERTGGSVSTLTIQRTQQEDSAVYLCASSFARVGTEAFFGQGTRLTVV.

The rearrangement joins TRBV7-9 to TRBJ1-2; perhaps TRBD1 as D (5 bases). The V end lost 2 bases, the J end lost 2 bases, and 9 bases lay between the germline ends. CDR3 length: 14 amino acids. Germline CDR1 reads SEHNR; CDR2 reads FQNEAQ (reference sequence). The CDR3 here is CASSLYRSNYGYTF. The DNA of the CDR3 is TGTGCCAGCAGCTTATACAGGTCGAACTATGGCTACACCTTC.

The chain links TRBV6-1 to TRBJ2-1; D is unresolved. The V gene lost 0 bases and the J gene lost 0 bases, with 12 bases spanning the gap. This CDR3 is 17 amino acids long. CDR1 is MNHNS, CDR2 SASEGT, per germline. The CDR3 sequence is CASSEALSRSSYNEQFF. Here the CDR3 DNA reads TGTGCCAGCAGTGAAGCGCTCTCCAGGAGCTCCTACAATGAGCAGTTCTTC.

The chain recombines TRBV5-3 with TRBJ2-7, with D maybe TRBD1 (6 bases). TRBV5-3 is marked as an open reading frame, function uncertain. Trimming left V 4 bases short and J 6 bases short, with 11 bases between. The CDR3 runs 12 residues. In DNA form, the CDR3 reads TGTGCCAGAAGCGTTGGGACACCCGAGCAGTACTTC. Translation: CARSVGTPEQYF.

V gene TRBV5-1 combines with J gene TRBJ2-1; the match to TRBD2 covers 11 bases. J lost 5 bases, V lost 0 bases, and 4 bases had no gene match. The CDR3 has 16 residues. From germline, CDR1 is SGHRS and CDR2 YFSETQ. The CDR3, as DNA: TGCGCCAGCAGCTTGGTAGGTAGCGGGAGGGACAATGAGCAGTTCTTC. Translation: CASSLVGSGRDNEQFF.

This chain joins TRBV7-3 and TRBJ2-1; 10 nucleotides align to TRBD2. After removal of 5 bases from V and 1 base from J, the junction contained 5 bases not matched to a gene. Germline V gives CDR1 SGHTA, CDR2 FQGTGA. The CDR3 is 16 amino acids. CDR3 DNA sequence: TGTGCCAGCAGCCAAGCGGGAGGGCCTTCCTACAATGAGCAGTTCTTC. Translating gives CASSQAGGPSYNEQFF.

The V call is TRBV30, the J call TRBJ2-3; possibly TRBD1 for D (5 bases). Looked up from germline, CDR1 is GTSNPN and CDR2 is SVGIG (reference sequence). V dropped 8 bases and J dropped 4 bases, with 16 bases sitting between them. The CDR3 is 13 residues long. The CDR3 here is CARSRESADTQYF. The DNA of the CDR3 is TGTGCCCGTTCCAGGGAATCGGCAGATACGCAGTATTTT.